The next 6 T cell receptor beta chains were all read from a single sample in a study of T-cell reconstitution after alpha-beta-depleted transplantation in children. Unique molecular identifiers were incorporated during preparation of the TCRbeta library. TCRdb called the PCR reads again in MiXCR, with one record for every CDR3 protein. The sample holds about 110,000 distinct CDR3 sequences, around a tenth seen once. Sequences were derived from PBMCs, sampled before TCRalphabeta/CD19-depleted stem cell transplant. These receptors came from a boy aged 2 to 10 with acute lymphoblastic leukemia, due to receive a stem cell transplant.

In its sample, this clonotype was seen a few times. V gene TRBV3-1 combines with J gene TRBJ2-1; 13 bases align to TRBD2. The V gene end was trimmed by 4 bases and the J gene end by 7 bases; junction bases not matched to a gene: 4. The CDR3 extends over 15 amino acids. Germline V gene sequence: CDR1 LGHDT, CDR2 YNNKEL (reference sequence). The CDR3 DNA reads TGTGCCAGCAGCCGAGGACTAGCGGGAGTAAATGAGCAGTTCTTC. Translating it yields CASSRGLAGVNEQFF.

In its sample, this clonotype was seen many times. This chain links TRBV7-9 with TRBJ2-2; 11 nucleotides align to TRBD1. The CDR3 has 16 amino acids. The V gene end was trimmed by 5 bases and the J gene end by 7 bases; junction bases not matched to a gene: 9. The germline V gene encodes CDR1 SEHNR and CDR2 FQNEAQ (reference sequence). The CDR3 nucleotides are TGTGCCAGCAGCCTGCCGGGACAGGGGGAAATCGGGGAGCTGTTTTTT. Residues: CASSLPGQGEIGELFF.

In its sample, this clonotype was seen many times. This chain connects TRBV27 to TRBJ1-4; D is unresolved. V was clipped by 5 bases and J by 5 bases, with 12 bases between them. The CDR3 covers 14 residues. Looked up from germline, CDR1 is MNHEY and CDR2 is SMNVEV (reference sequence). The CDR3 DNA sequence: TGTGCCAGCAGTCCTCAGCTGACGAATGAAAAACTGTTTTTT. Its translation is CASSPQLTNEKLFF.

There are a few counts of this clonotype. The J gene is TRBJ2-7, the V gene TRBV4-1; TRBD1 agrees at 8 bases. Per germline, CDR1 MGHRA and CDR2 YSYEKL. The CDR3 has 15 residues. Trimming at V came to 3 bases and at J to 2 bases, leaving 6 bases not matched to a gene. The CDR3 sequence: CASSQIGQGPYEQYF. In DNA form, the CDR3 reads TGCGCCAGCAGCCAGATAGGACAGGGTCCCTACGAGCAGTACTTC.

This clonotype has just a few counts. This rearrangement joins TRBV12-3 or TRBV12-4 to TRBJ1-4; no reliable D call. The V end was cut by 8 bases, the J end by 8 bases, with 18 bases between. The length of the CDR3 is 14 residues. CDR3 sequence reads: CASPRRQEGEKLFF. The CDR3 DNA reads as TGTGCCAGCCCCCGCAGGCAGGAGGGAGAAAAACTGTTTTTT.

This clonotype was detected only a few times. The chain carries TRBV27 and TRBJ1-1; TRBD1 agrees at 7 bases. CDR3 length: 13 residues. Germline CDR1 reads MNHEY; CDR2 reads SMNVEV (reference sequence). Unmatched junction bases numbered 4, after V lost 5 bases and J lost 4 bases. Here the CDR3 DNA reads TGTGCCAGCAGTCGACAGGGTAGCACTGAAGCTTTCTTT. The encoded protein is CASSRQGSTEAFF.